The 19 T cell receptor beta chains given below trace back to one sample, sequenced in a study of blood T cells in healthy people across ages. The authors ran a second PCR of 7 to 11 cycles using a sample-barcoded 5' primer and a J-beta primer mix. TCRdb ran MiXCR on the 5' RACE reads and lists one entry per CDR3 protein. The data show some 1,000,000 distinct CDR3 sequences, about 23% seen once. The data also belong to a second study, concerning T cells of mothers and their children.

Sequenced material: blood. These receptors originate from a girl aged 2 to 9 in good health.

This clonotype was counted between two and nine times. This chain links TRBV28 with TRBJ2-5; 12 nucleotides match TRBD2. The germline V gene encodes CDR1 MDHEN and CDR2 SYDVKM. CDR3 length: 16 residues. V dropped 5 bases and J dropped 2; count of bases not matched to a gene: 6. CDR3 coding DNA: TGTGCCAGCAGTCCAGGGACTAGCGGGCTACAAGAGACCCAGTACTTC. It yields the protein CASSPGTSGLQETQYF.

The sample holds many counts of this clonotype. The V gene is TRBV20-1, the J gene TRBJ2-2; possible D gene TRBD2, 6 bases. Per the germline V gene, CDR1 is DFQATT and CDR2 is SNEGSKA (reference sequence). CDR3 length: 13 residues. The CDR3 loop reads CRVRETNTGELFF. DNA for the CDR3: TGCAGGGTGCGGGAAACGAACACCGGGGAGCTGTTTTTT.

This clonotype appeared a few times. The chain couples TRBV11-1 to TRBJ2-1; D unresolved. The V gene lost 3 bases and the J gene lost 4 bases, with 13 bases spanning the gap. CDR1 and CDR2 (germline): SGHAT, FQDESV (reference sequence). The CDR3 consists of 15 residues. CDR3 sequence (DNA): TGTGCCAGCAGCTTTTGGGATGGTGCTTACAATGAGCAGTTCTTC. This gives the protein CASSFWDGAYNEQFF.

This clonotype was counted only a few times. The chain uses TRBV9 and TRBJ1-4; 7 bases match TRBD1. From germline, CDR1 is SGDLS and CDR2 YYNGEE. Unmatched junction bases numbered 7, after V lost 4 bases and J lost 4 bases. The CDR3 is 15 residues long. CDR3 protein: CASSPDGTVNEKLFF. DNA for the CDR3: TGTGCCAGCAGCCCCGACGGGACAGTTAATGAAAAACTGTTTTTT.

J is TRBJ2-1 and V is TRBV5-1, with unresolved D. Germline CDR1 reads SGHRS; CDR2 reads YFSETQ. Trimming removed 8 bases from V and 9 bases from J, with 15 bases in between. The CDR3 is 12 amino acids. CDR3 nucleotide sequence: TGCGCCAGTGCTGATAATCTGGTTGAGCAGTTCTTC. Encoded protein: CASADNLVEQFF.

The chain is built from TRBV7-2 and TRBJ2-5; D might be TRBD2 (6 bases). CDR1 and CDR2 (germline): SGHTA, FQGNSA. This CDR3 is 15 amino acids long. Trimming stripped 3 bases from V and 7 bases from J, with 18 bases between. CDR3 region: CASSFKNGRLVTQYF. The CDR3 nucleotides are TGTGCCAGCAGCTTTAAGAACGGGAGATTAGTGACCCAGTACTTC. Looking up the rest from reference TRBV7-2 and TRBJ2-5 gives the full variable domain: GAGVSQSPSNKVTEKGKDVELRCDPISGHTALYWYRQSLGQGLEFLIYFQGNSAPDKSGLPSDRFSAERTGGSVSTLTIQRTQQEDSAVYLCASSFKNGRLVTQYFGPGTRLLVL.

The CDR3 DNA follows: TGCAGCGTTGAAGCGACAGGGGGTAGCACTGAAGCTTTCTTT. Amino acid sequence: CSVEATGGSTEAFF. The chain recombines TRBV29-1 with TRBJ1-1; 9 nucleotides agree with TRBD1. The V gene's germline CDR1 is SQVTM and CDR2 ANQGSEA. The CDR3 runs 14 residues. V lost 1 base and J lost 4; bases outside the gene matches: 4.

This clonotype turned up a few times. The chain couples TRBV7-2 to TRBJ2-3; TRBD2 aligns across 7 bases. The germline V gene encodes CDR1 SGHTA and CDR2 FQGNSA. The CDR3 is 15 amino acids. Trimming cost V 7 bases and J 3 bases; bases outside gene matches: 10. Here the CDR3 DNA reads TGTGCCAGCAATCTACGTCTGGGGGGGACAGATACGCAGTATTTT. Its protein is CASNLRLGGTDTQYF.

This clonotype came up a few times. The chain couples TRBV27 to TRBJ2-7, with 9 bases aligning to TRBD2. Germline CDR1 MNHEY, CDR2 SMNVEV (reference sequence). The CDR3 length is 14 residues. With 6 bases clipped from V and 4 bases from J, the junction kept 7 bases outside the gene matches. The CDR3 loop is CASSPTSGFYEQYF. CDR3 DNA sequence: TGTGCCAGCAGCCCTACTAGCGGGTTTTACGAGCAGTACTTC.

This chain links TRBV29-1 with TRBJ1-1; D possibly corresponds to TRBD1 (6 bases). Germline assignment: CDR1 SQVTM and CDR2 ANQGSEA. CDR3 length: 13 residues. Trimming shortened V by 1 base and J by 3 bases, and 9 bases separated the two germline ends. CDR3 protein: CSVEVGGYTEAFF. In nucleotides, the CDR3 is TGCAGCGTTGAAGTAGGGGGGTACACTGAAGCTTTCTTT.

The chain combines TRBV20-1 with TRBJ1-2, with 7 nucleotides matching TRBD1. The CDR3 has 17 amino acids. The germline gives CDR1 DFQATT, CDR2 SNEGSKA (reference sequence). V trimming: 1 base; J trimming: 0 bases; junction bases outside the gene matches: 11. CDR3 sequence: CSARVRDRHHSNYGYTF. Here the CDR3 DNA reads TGCAGTGCTAGAGTCCGGGACAGACACCACTCTAACTATGGCTACACCTTC.

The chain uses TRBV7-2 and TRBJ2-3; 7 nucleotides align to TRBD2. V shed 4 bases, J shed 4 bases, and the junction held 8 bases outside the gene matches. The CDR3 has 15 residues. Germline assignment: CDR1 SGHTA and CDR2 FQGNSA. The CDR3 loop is CASSSTAGESDTQYF. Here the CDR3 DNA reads TGTGCCAGCAGCTCTACGGCGGGGGAATCAGATACGCAGTATTTT.

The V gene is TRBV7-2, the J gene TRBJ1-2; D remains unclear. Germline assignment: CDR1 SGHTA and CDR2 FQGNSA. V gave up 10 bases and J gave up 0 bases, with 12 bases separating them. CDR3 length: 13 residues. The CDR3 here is CATRPRANYGYTF. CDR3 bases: TGTGCCACCCGTCCCAGAGCTAACTATGGCTACACCTTC.

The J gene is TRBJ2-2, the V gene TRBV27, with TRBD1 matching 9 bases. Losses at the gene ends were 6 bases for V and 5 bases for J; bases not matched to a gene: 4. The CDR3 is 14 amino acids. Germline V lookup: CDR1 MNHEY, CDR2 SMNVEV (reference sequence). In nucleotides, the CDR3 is TGTGCCAGCAGGACAGGGGGGGAAACCGGGGAGCTGTTTTTT. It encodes CASRTGGETGELFF.

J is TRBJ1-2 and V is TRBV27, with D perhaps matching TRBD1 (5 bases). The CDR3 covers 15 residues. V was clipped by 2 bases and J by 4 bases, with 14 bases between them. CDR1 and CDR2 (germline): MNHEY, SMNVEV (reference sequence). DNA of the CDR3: TGTGCCAGCAGTTTAATCGCAGGGAACGGCTATGGCTACACCTTC. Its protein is CASSLIAGNGYGYTF.

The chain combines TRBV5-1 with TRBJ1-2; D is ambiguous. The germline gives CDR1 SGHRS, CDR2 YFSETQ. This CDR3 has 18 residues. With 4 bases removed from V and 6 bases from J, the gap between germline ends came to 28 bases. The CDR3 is CASSPEREFASLWNGYTF. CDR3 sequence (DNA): TGCGCCAGCAGCCCGGAGCGGGAGTTCGCCTCCCTTTGGAATGGCTACACCTTC. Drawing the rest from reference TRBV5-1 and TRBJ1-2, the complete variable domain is KAGVTQTPRYLIKTRGQQVTLSCSPISGHRSVSWYQQTPGQGLQFLFEYFSETQRNKGNFPGRFSGRQFSNSRSEMNVSTLELGDSALYLCASSPEREFASLWNGYTFGSGTRLTVV.

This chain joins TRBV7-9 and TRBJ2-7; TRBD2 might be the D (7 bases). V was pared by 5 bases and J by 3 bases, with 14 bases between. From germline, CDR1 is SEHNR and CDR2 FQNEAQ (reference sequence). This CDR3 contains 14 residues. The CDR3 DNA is TGTGCCAGCAGCCGAAGCGGGACAAACTACGAGCAGTACTTC. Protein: CASSRSGTNYEQYF.

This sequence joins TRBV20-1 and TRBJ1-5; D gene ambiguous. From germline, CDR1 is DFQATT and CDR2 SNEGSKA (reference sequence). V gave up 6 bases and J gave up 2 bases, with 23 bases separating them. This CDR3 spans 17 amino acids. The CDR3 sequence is CSARPINDRRGNQPQHF. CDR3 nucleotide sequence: TGCAGTGCCAGGCCCATAAACGATAGAAGGGGCAATCAGCCCCAGCATTTT.

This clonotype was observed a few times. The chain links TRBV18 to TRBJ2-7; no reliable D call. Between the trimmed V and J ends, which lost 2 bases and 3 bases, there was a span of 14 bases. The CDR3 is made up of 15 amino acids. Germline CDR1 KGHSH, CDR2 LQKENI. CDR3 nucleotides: TGTGCCAGCTCACCATTTGTAGAATCCCACTACGAGCAGTACTTC. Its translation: CASSPFVESHYEQYF.